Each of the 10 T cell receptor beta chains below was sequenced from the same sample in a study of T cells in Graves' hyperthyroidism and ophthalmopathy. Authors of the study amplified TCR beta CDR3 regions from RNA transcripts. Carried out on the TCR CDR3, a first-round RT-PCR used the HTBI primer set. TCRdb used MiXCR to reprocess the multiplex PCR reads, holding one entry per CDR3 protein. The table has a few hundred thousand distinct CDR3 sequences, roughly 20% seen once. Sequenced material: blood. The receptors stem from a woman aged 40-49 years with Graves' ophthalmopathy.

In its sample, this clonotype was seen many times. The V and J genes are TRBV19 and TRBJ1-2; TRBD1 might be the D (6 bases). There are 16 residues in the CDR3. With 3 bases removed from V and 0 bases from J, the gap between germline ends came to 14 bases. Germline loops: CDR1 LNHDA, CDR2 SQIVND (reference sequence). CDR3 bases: TGTGCCAGTAGTATTTTCGGGGGCAGAGCTAACTATGGCTACACCTTC. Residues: CASSIFGGRANYGYTF.

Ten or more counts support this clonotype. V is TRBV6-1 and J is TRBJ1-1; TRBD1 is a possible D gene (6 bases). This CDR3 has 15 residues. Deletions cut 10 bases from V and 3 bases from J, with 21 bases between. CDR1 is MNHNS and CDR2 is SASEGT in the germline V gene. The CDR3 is CATRGAGAGDTEAFF. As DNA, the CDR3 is TGTGCCACCAGGGGAGCCGGGGCTGGGGACACTGAAGCTTTCTTT.

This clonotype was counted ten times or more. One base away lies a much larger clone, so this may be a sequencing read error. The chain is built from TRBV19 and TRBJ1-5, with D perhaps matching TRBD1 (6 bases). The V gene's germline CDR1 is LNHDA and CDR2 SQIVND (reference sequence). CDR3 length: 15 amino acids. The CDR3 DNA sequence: TGTGCCAGTAGTTTTGGGGGCTCGAGCAGTCAGCCCCAGCATTTT. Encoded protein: CASSFGGSSSQPQHF.

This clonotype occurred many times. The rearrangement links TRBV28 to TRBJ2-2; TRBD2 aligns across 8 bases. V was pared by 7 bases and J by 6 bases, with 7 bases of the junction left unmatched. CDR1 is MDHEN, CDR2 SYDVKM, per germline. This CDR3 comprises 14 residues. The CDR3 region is CASTAGGSSGELFF. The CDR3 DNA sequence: TGTGCCAGCACGGCGGGGGGCTCATCCGGGGAGCTGTTTTTT.

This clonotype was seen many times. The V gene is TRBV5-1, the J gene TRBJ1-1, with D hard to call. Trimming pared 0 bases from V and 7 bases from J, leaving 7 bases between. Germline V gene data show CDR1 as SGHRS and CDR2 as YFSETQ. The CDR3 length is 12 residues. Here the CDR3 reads CASSLGGDEAFF. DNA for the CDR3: TGCGCCAGCAGCTTGGGGGGAGATGAAGCTTTCTTT.

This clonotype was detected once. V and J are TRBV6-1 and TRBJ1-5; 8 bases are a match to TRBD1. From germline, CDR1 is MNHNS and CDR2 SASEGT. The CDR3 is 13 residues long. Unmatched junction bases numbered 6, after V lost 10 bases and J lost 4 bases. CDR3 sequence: CATSDRVNQPQHF. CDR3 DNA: TGTGCCACCTCGGACAGGGTAAATCAGCCCCAGCATTTT.

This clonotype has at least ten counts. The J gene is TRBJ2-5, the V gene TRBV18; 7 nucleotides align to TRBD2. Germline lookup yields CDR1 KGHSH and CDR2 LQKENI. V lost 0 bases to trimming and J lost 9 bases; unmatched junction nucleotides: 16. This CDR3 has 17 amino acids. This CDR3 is CASSPPSVASGPGAQYF. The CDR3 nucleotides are TGTGCCAGCTCACCACCGTCTGTGGCTAGCGGTCCGGGGGCCCAGTACTTC.

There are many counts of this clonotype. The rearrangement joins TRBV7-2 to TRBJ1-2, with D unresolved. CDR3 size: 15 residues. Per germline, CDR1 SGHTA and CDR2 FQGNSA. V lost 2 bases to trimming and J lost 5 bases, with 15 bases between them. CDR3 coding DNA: TGTGCCAGCAGCTTACATGTCGGGCCGATATATGGCTACACCTTC. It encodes CASSLHVGPIYGYTF.

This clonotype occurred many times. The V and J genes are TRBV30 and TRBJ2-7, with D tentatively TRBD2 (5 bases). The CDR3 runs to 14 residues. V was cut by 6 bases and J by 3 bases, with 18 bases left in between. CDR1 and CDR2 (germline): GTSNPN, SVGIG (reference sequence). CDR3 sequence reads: CACGLQSPNYEQYF. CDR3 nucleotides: TGTGCCTGTGGACTGCAATCACCAAACTACGAGCAGTACTTC.

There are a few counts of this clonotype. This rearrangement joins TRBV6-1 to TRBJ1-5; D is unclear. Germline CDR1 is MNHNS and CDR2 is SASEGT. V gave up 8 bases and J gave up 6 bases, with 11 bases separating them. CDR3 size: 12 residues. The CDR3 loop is CASGPGSQPQHF. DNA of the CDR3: TGTGCCAGCGGCCCTGGATCTCAGCCCCAGCATTTT.